This is a list of T cell receptor beta chains from one sample in a study of blood T cell repertoires in COVID-19. Method: immunoSEQ multiplex PCR; TCRdb's copy keeps in-frame clones and lacks some. This table holds 110,000 to 150,000 clones, less than 85% found once. Sequenced sample: PBMCs or T cells enriched from blood (not recorded which). Receptors were obtained from a woman between 18 and 29 years old who had been exposed to COVID-19. Each CDR3 is given with its conserved first and last residue. The order of the fields is V gene, D gene, J gene, clone size, CDR3 protein, CDR3 DNA. D genes are given only for firm matches. Clone size appears in some rows only: once, few, many, or a class for an expanded clone.

V: TRBV6-5
D: TRBD2
J: TRBJ2-1
size: -
CDR3: CASRLRTSGNEQFF
DNA: TGTGCCAGCAGACTTAGGACTAGCGGCAATGAGCAGTTCTTC

V: TRBV4-3
D: TRBD2
J: TRBJ2-7
size: -
CDR3: CASSQALAGGPTYEQYF
DNA: TGCGCCAGCAGCCAAGCTCTAGCGGGAGGTCCCACTTACGAGCAGTACTTC

V: TRBV5-1
D: TRBD2
J: TRBJ2-7
size: -
CDR3: CASSLASGISYEQYF
DNA: TGCGCCAGCAGCTTGGCTAGCGGGATCTCCTACGAGCAGTACTTC

V: TRBV6-2/TRBV6-3
D: TRBD2
J: TRBJ2-1
size: -
CDR3: CASSYSLLAGGPKGNEQFF
DNA: TGTGCCAGCAGTTACTCGTTACTAGCGGGAGGGCCCAAGGGCAATGAGCAGTTCTTC

V: TRBV12-5
D: -
J: TRBJ2-1
size: -
CDR3: CASGIANYNEQFF
DNA: TGTGCTAGTGGAATAGCGAATTATAATGAGCAGTTCTTC

V: TRBV7-3
D: TRBD2
J: TRBJ2-1
size: -
CDR3: CASSDGLAGALSSYNEQFF
DNA: TGTGCCAGCAGCGACGGACTAGCGGGAGCGTTAAGCTCCTACAATGAGCAGTTCTTC

V: TRBV19
D: TRBD1
J: TRBJ1-2
size: -
CDR3: CASRGQQNYGYTF
DNA: TGTGCCAGCCGGGGACAGCAAAACTATGGCTACACCTTC

V: TRBV30
D: TRBD2
J: TRBJ2-3
size: once
CDR3: CAWSRGLAGDTQYF
DNA: TGTGCCTGGAGTCGGGGACTAGCGGGAGATACGCAGTATTTT

V: TRBV3-1/TRBV3-2
D: -
J: TRBJ1-6
size: -
CDR3: CASSQVAKSNSPLHF
DNA: TGTGCCAGCAGCCAAGTGGCCAAATCTAATTCACCCCTCCACTTT

V: TRBV7-8
D: -
J: TRBJ1-2
size: -
CDR3: CASSRESAGGGYTF
DNA: TGTGCCAGCAGCCGAGAGTCAGCCGGCGGCGGCTACACCTTC

V: TRBV4-1
D: TRBD2
J: TRBJ2-7
size: -
CDR3: CASSSGLAGGPGSYEQYF
DNA: TGCGCCAGCAGCTCCGGACTAGCGGGAGGGCCCGGCTCCTACGAGCAGTACTTC

V: TRBV19
D: -
J: TRBJ1-4
size: -
CDR3: CASSIILATNEKLFF
DNA: TGTGCCAGTAGTATCATCTTAGCAACTAATGAAAAACTGTTTTTT

V: TRBV25-1
D: TRBD2
J: TRBJ2-1
size: -
CDR3: CASSEALAGASNEQFF
DNA: TGTGCCAGCAGTGAAGCTCTGGCGGGAGCAAGCAATGAGCAGTTCTTC

V: TRBV19
D: -
J: TRBJ1-5
size: -
CDR3: CASSFSSGLQSNQPQHF
DNA: TGTGCCAGTAGTTTCTCTTCGGGACTACAGAGCAATCAGCCCCAGCATTTT

V: TRBV2
D: -
J: TRBJ2-2
size: -
CDR3: CASSAGVTGELFF
DNA: TGTGCCAGCAGCGCAGGGGTTACCGGGGAGCTGTTTTTT

V: TRBV21-1
D: -
J: TRBJ1-1
size: -
CDR3: CASSKRRTGPMNTEAFF
DNA: TGTGCCAGCAGCAAACGCAGGACAGGGCCCATGAACACTGAAGCTTTCTTT

V: TRBV7-2
D: -
J: TRBJ1-5
size: -
CDR3: CASSLAGGSNQPQHF
DNA: TGTGCCAGCAGCTTAGCCGGGGGTAGCAATCAGCCCCAGCATTTT

V: TRBV5-4
D: -
J: TRBJ2-5
size: -
CDR3: CASSPGRSGETQYF
DNA: TGTGCCAGCAGCCCGGGAAGGTCTGGAGAGACCCAGTACTTC

V: TRBV19
D: -
J: TRBJ1-5
size: -
CDR3: CASSIGQLSNQPQHF
DNA: TGTGCCAGTAGTATTGGGCAGCTTAGCAATCAGCCCCAGCATTTT

V: TRBV29-1
D: TRBD2
J: TRBJ2-1
size: -
CDR3: CSVGARGGAGNEQFF
DNA: TGCAGCGTTGGAGCCCGGGGAGGGGCCGGTAATGAGCAGTTCTTC

V: TRBV7-9
D: -
J: TRBJ2-1
size: -
CDR3: CASPKGTPNEQFF
DNA: TGTGCCAGCCCAAAAGGGACTCCCAATGAGCAGTTCTTC

V: TRBV6-5
D: -
J: TRBJ1-5
size: once
CDR3: CASSYYAGNQPQHF
DNA: TGTGCCAGCAGTTACTACGCGGGTAATCAGCCCCAGCATTTT

V: TRBV7-3
D: -
J: TRBJ2-1
size: -
CDR3: CASSQATGTGEQFF
DNA: TGTGCCAGCAGCCAAGCGACCGGGACTGGAGAGCAGTTCTTC